Listed below are T cell receptor beta chains from one sample, sequenced in a study of blood T cell repertoires in COVID-19. Repertoires were generated with immunoSEQ multiplex PCR, while TCRdb's copy carries only in-frame clones and drops some. This sample has a few hundred thousand clones; 80% to 90% occur once, and the top ten carry approximately 2.9%. The sequenced sample was peripheral blood. These TCRs come from a man between 45 and 60 years old with active or convalescent COVID-19. Each CDR3 is given with its conserved first and last residue. The order of the fields is V gene, J gene, clone size, D gene, CDR3 DNA, CDR3 protein. D genes are given only for firm matches. Only part of the rows carry a size: once, few, many, or a class if the clone is expanded.

TRBV7-9	TRBJ2-5	.	.	TGTGCCAGCAGCCTACTAGAGGGCGGAGAGACCCAGTACTTC	CASSLLEGGETQYF
TRBV5-1	TRBJ2-5	.	.	TGCGCCAGCAGCTTGGAACTAACCTTTCAAGAGACCCAGTACTTC	CASSLELTFQETQYF
TRBV18	TRBJ1-1	.	.	TGTGCCAGCTCACCGGCCGTTGTAGGCGCGGGCGCTTTCTTT	CASSPAVVGAGAFF
TRBV4-3	TRBJ2-7	once	.	TGCGCCAGCAGCCAAGCTAACGGGTTGCAGCAGTACTTC	CASSQANGLQQYF
TRBV10-3	TRBJ2-5	few	TRBD2	TGTGCCACCGCATCCGGGACTAGCGGGGGGCCAGGAGAGACCCAGTACTTC	CATASGTSGGPGETQYF
TRBV7-9	TRBJ1-2	.	.	TGTGCCAGCAGCTCCGACGGGTTCTATGGCTACACCTTC	CASSSDGFYGYTF
TRBV6-5	TRBJ1-6	many	TRBD1	TGTGCCAGCAGTTACCGGGACAGCCTTAATTCACCCCTCCACTTT	CASSYRDSLNSPLHF
TRBV5-5	TRBJ2-3	.	TRBD2	TGTGCCAGCAGCTTGGTTGGGAGACTAGCGGGAGTCGCAGATACGCAGTATTTT	CASSLVGRLAGVADTQYF
TRBV4-1	TRBJ2-5	few	.	TGCGCCAGCAGCCAGTACGGTCGCCAAGAGACCCAGTACTTC	CASSQYGRQETQYF
TRBV7-6	TRBJ2-3	.	TRBD2	TGTGCCAGCAGCTCCCCCCGGGGACGACTAGCGGGGGGGCTGGGAGATACGCAGTATTTT	CASSSPRGRLAGGLGDTQYF
TRBV5-4	TRBJ2-2	.	.	TGTGCCAGCAGCTTGGGTTGGCAGAACACCGGGGAGCTGTTTTTT	CASSLGWQNTGELFF
TRBV2	TRBJ1-2	.	TRBD1	TGTGCCAGCAGCCCCGGGACAGGGTACTATGGCTACACCTTC	CASSPGTGYYGYTF
TRBV11-2	TRBJ1-6	few	TRBD1	TGTGCCAGCAGCGCGGGACAGCCACTTAATTCACCCCTCCACTTT	CASSAGQPLNSPLHF
TRBV19	TRBJ2-7	.	TRBD1	TGTGCCAGTAGTAGGGGGACAGGGCCGTCCTCTTACGAGCAGTACTTC	CASSRGTGPSSYEQYF
TRBV7-2	TRBJ1-5	once	.	TGTGCCAGCAGCTTAGCAGTCAGATATAGCAATCAGCCCCAGCATTTT	CASSLAVRYSNQPQHF
TRBV5-1	TRBJ2-1	few	.	TGCGCCAGCAGCCCTCTACGGGACGGGGGAAATGAGCAGTTCTTC	CASSPLRDGGNEQFF
TRBV19	TRBJ1-6	.	.	TGTGCCAGTAGTATAGGAGGGTTGAATTCACCCCTCCACTTT	CASSIGGLNSPLHF
TRBV5-6	TRBJ2-7	.	TRBD2	TGTGCCAGCAGCCGACTAGCGGGAGACTACGAGCAGTACTTC	CASSRLAGDYEQYF
TRBV7-2	TRBJ1-2	.	.	TGTGCCAGCAGCTTAAGGGCGTCAGCTACCAGGGGCTATGGCTACACCTTC	CASSLRASATRGYGYTF
TRBV9	TRBJ1-2	.	.	TGTGCCAGCAGCGTAGGGGCAGGTTGGGATGGCTACACCTTC	CASSVGAGWDGYTF
TRBV5-1	TRBJ2-1	.	TRBD2	TGCGCCAGCAGCGGTTCTGGGGGGGACCTCCTGAGGTACAATGAGCAGTTCTTC	CASSGSGGDLLRYNEQFF
TRBV12-3/TRBV12-4	TRBJ1-5	.	.	TGTGCCAGCAGTTTAAGGGGCGACCAGCCCCAGCATTTT	CASSLRGDQPQHF
TRBV6-6	TRBJ2-7	.	.	TGTGCCAGCAGTTACCGCGGACAAGCATACGAGCAGTACTTC	CASSYRGQAYEQYF
TRBV10-1	TRBJ1-1	.	TRBD1	TGCGCCATGGGGGGACAGGATGGGGAGAACACTGAAGCTTTCTTT	CAMGGQDGENTEAFF
TRBV4-3	TRBJ1-5	.	.	TGCGCCAGCAGCCAGAACGTCCGGGGACAGCCCCAGCATTTT	CASSQNVRGQPQHF
TRBV3-1/TRBV3-2	TRBJ1-2	.	.	TGTGCCAGCAGCCAGATCTTTCCCGGGTCTAACTATGGCTACACCTTC	CASSQIFPGSNYGYTF